This T cell receptor (beta chain) was captured by sequencing in a study of T cell repertoires in cytomegalovirus infection (dated 2019 in TCRdb). Regarding the study in general: Alongside well-studied HLA-B-restricted epitopes, the peptide stimulations were aimed at recently identified HLA-C-restricted CMV epitopes, whose presentation resists viral immunomodulation. The HLA type of each donor mattered for the analysis, because public TCR beta signatures pointed to carriage of CMV infection along with the matching HLA type.

Read against the paper, the sample's treatment or condition label means: in vitro stimulation with specific CMV peptide epitopes to enrich CMV-specific T cells. TCRdb records Illumina HiSeq 1500 as the sequencer. The public sequencing data were trimmed at Q25 with fastp and processed into clonotypes with MiXCR by TCRdb, which kept only in-frame beta chains. Duplicate CDR3 protein sequences are folded into a single record with the most common DNA and genes. The sample profile shows about 700,000 distinct CDR3 sequences; approximately 33% of them were found once. The top ten clones comprise about 20% of the sample. The study at large found these results: Cumulative frequency of public TCR beta family members discriminated carriers of CMV infection plus the relevant HLA type in this cohort and an independent roughly 350-donor cohort. The ex vivo response was dominated by HLA-C-restricted CMV-specific TCR beta clonotypes, which also provided the single most frequent clonotype in two of eight donors.

A word on this clonotype: Its recognized antigen is unknown. The record has no base qualities; no much larger clone is one base away.

The receptor was isolated from a human donor in good health (CMV status not recorded). Some clones in this sample may be carry-over from other donors' samples. The sequencing here drew on cultured PBMCs, taken from culture after CMV antigen stimulation.

The nucleotides read TGTGCCAGCAGCTTGAAGGGGAGCGGATCGCGAGCTTTCTTT. Translated, this gives CASSLKGSGSRAFF. The chain links TRBV28 with TRBJ1-1; tentative D gene TRBD1, with 5 bases matching. The CDR3 spans 14 residues, from the cysteine through the phenylalanine. The entry retains the CDR3 DNA only, 42 bases that are in frame from base 1. V drops 6 bases and J drops 10 bases, leaving 21 bases in between. CDR1 MDHEN and CDR2 SYDVKM were looked up in the germline V gene.